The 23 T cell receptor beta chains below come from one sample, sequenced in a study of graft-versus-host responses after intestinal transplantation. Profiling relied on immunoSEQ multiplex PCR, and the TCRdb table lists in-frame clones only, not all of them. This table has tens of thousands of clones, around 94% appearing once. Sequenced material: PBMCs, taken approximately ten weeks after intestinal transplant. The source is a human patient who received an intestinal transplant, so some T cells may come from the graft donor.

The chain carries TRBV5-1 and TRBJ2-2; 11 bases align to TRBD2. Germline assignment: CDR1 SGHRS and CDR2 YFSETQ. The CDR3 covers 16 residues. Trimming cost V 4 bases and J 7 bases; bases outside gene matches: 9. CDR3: CASSRTSGFFDGELFF. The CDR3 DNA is TGCGCCAGCAGCAGGACTAGCGGGTTTTTTGACGGGGAGCTGTTTTTT. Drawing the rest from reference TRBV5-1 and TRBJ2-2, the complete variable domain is KAGVTQTPRYLIKTRGQQVTLSCSPISGHRSVSWYQQTPGQGLQFLFEYFSETQRNKGNFPGRFSGRQFSNSRSEMNVSTLELGDSALYLCASSRTSGFFDGELFFGEGSRLTVL.

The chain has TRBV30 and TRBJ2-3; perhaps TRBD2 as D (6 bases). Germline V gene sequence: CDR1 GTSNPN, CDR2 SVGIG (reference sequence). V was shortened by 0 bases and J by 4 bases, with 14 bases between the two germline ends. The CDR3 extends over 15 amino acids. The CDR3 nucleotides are TGTGCCTGGAGTGTATATAGGGAGGTCCCAGATACGCAGTATTTT. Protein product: CAWSVYREVPDTQYF.

CDR3 sequence reads: CACTDLWYNEQFF. CDR3 DNA sequence: TGTGCCTGCACAGACTTATGGTACAATGAGCAGTTCTTC. The chain combines TRBV30 with TRBJ2-1; unclear D gene. The CDR3 has 13 residues. V was clipped by 6 bases and J by 4 bases, with 13 bases between them. Germline V gene data show CDR1 as GTSNPN and CDR2 as SVGIG (reference sequence).

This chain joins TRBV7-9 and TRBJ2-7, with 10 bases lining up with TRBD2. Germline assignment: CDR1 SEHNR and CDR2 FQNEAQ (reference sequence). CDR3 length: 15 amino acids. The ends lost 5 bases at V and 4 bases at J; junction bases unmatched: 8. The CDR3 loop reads CASSQLAGSGYEQYF. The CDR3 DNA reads TGTGCCAGCAGCCAACTAGCGGGATCGGGTTACGAGCAGTACTTC.

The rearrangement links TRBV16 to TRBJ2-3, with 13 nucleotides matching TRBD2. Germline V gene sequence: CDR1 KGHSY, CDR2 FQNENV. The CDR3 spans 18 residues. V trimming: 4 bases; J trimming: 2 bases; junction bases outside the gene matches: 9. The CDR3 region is CASSPTTSGGSDTDTQYF. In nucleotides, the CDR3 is TGTGCCAGCAGCCCTACGACTAGCGGGGGGAGCGACACAGATACGCAGTATTTT.

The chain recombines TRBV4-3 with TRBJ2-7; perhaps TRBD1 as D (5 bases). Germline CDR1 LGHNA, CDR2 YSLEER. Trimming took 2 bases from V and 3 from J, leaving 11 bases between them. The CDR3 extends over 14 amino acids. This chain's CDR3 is CASSQTGRGYEQYF. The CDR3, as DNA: TGCGCCAGCAGCCAAACAGGACGAGGCTACGAGCAGTACTTC.

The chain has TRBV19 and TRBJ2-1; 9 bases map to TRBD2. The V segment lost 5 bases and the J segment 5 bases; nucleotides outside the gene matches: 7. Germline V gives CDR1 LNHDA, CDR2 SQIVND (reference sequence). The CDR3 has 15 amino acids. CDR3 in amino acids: CASSESGRSNNEQFF. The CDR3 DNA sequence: TGTGCCAGTAGTGAAAGCGGGAGGAGCAACAATGAGCAGTTCTTC.

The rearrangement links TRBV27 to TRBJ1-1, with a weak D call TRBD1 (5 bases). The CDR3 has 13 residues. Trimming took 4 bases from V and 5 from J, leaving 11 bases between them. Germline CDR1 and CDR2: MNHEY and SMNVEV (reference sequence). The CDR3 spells CASSSGRGTEAFF. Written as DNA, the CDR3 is TGTGCCAGCAGTTCCGGAAGGGGTACTGAAGCTTTCTTT.

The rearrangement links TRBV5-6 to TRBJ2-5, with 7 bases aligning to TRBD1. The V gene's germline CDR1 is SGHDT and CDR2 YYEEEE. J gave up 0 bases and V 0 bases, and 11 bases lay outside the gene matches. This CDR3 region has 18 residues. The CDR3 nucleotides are TGTGCCAGCAGCTTGGCCGGGGCGCAGGGGGAGTACCAAGAGACCCAGTACTTC. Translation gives CASSLAGAQGEYQETQYF.

CDR3 region: CASSLAIGGNSPLHF. DNA of the CDR3: TGTGCCAGCAGCTTAGCGATTGGGGGAAATTCACCCCTCCACTTT. The chain employs TRBV11-1 and TRBJ1-6; TRBD1 is a possible D gene (5 bases). The V end was cut by 0 bases, the J end by 7 bases, with 10 bases between. Germline loops: CDR1 SGHAT, CDR2 FQDESV (reference sequence). CDR3 length equals 15 residues.

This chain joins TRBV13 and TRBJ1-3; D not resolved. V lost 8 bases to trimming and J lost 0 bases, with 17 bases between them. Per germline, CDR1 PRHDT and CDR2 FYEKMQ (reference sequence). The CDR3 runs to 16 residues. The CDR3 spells CASSSESFHSGNTIYF. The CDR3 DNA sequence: TGTGCCAGCTCGTCCGAGAGCTTCCACTCTGGAAACACCATATATTTT. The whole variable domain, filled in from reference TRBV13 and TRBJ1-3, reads AAGVIQSPRHLIKEKRETATLKCYPIPRHDTVYWYQQGPGQDPQFLISFYEKMQSDKGSIPDRFSAQQFSDYHSELNMSSLELGDSALYFCASSSESFHSGNTIYFGEGSWLTVV.

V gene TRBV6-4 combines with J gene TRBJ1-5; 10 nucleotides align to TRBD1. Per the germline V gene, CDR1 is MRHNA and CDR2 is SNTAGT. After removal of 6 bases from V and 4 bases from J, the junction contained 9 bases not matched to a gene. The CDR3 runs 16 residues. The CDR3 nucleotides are TGTGCCAGCAGCAAAAGACAGGGGGCGTCGAATCAGCCCCAGCATTTT. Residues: CASSKRQGASNQPQHF.

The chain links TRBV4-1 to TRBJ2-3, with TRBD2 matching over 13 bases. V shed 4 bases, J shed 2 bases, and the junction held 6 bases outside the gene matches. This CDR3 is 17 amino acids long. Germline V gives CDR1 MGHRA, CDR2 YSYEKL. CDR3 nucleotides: TGCGCCAGCAGCCGTGGACTAGCGGGGGACCTCACAGATACGCAGTATTTT. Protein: CASSRGLAGDLTDTQYF.

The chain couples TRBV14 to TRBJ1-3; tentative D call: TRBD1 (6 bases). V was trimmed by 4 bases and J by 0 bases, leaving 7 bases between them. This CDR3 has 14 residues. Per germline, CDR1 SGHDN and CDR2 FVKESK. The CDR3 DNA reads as TGTGCCAGCAGCCCGGGACACTCTGGAAACACCATATATTTT. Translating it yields CASSPGHSGNTIYF.

CDR3 nucleotide sequence: TGTGCCTGGGGTAGCGGGACTTTTGGGGAGCTGTTTTTT. Translating gives CAWGSGTFGELFF. This sequence joins TRBV30 and TRBJ2-2; TRBD2 matches at 8 bases. The CDR3 is made up of 13 amino acids. J was trimmed by 8 bases and V by 5 bases; bases with no gene match: 7. Germline V gene data show CDR1 as GTSNPN and CDR2 as SVGIG (reference sequence). Full variable domain (remainder filled in from reference TRBV30 and TRBJ2-2): SQTIHQWPATLVQPVGSPLSLECTVEGTSNPNLYWYRQAAGRGLQLLFYSVGIGQISSEVPQNLSASRPQDRQFILSSKKLLLSDSGFYLCAWGSGTFGELFFGEGSRLTVL.

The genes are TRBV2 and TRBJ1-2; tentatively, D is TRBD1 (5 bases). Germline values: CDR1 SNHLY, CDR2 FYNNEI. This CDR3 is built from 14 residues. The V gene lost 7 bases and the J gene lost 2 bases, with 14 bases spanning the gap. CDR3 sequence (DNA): TGTGCCAGCACCCTCGTGGAGGGGAACTATGGCTACACCTTC. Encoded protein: CASTLVEGNYGYTF.

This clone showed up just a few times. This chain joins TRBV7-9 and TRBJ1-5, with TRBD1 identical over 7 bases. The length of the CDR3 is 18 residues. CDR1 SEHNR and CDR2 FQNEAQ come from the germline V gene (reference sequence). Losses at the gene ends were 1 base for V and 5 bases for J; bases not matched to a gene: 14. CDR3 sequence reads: CASSLEGLLTGRYQPQHF. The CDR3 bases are TGTGCCAGCAGCTTAGAGGGTCTTTTGACAGGGCGGTATCAGCCCCAGCATTTT. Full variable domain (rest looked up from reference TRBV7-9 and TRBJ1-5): DTGVSQNPRHKITKRGQNVTFRCDPISEHNRLYWYRQTLGQGPEFLTYFQNEAQLEKSRLLSDRFSAERPKGSFSTLEIQRTEQGDSAMYLCASSLEGLLTGRYQPQHFGDGTRLSIL.

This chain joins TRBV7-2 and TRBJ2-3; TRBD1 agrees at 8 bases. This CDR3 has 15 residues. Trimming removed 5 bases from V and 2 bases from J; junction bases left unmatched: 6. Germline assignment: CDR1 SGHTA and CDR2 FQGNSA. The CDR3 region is CASSPDRASTDTQYF. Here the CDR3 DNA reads TGTGCCAGCAGCCCGGACAGGGCATCCACAGATACGCAGTATTTT. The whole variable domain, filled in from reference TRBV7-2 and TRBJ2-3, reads GAGVSQSPSNKVTEKGKDVELRCDPISGHTALYWYRQSLGQGLEFLIYFQGNSAPDKSGLPSDRFSAERTGGSVSTLTIQRTQQEDSAVYLCASSPDRASTDTQYFGPGTRLTVL.

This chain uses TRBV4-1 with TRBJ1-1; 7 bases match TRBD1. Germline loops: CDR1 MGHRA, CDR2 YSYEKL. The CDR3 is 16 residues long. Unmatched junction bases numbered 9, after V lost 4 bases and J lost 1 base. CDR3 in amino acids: CASSPSNRGWNTEAFF. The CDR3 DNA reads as TGCGCCAGCAGCCCTTCTAACAGGGGTTGGAACACTGAAGCTTTCTTT.

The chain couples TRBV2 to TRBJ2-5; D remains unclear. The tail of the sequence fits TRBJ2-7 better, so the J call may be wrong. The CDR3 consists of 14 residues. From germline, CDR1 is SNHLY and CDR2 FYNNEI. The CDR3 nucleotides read TGTGCCAGCAGTGAAGCTATGGGTAGGAACGAGCAGTACTTC. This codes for CASSEAMGRNEQYF.

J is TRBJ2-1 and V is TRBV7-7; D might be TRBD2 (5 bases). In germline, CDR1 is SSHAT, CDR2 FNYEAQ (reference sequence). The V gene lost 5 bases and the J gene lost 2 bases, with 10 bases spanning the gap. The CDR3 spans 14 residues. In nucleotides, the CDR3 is TGTGCCAGCAGCCAAAGCGGCACCTACAATGAGCAGTTCTTC. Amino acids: CASSQSGTYNEQFF.

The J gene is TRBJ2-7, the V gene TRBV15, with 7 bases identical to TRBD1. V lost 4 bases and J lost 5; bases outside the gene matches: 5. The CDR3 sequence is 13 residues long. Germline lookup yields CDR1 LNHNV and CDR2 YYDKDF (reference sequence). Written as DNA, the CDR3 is TGTGCCACCAGCATATACAGGGGCGACGAGCAGTACTTC. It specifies CATSIYRGDEQYF.

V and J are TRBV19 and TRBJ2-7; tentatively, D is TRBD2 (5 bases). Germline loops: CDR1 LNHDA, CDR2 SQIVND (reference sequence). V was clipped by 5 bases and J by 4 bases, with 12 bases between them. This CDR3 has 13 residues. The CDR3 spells CASSPGWEYEQYF. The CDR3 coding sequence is TGTGCCAGTAGTCCAGGTTGGGAGTACGAGCAGTACTTC.